The 25 T cell receptor beta chains in this list originate from one sample, sequenced in a study of T cell repertoires in aging, cancer and after chemotherapy. Amplification of TCR beta used genomic DNA extracted from peripheral blood. TRB rearrangements spanning V, D and J were amplified using mixed TRB-A/B primers. One entry per CDR3 protein, called by TCRdb with MiXCR from the multiplex PCR reads. The sample gives 5,000 to 6,000 distinct CDR3 sequences, approximately 24% of which show up once; 15% to 20% is in the top ten. Sequencing was done on a sample of blood. All receptors come from a human donor in good health.

This clonotype was seen only a few times. The V gene is TRBV7-2, the J gene TRBJ2-5; D is unresolved. Germline V gene lookup returns CDR1 SGHTA and CDR2 FQGNSA. This CDR3 contains 15 residues. Trimming stripped 3 bases from V and 2 bases from J, with 13 bases between. CDR3 DNA sequence: TGTGCCAGCAGCTTCTCGTTCGGTCAGCAAGAGACCCAGTACTTC. This encodes CASSFSFGQQETQYF.

This clonotype counts as medium-sized. The chain joins TRBV27 to TRBJ2-7; the D gene is possibly TRBD2 (6 bases). In germline, CDR1 is MNHEY, CDR2 SMNVEV (reference sequence). This CDR3 has 14 amino acids. Trimming took off 3 bases at V and 1 base at J, with 10 bases between the two ends. This CDR3 is CASSFVGGSYEQYF. DNA for the CDR3: TGTGCCAGCAGTTTTGTTGGGGGGTCCTACGAGCAGTACTTC.

This clonotype has only a few counts. The chain carries TRBV28 and TRBJ2-7, with D unresolved. V was shortened by 6 bases and J by 3 bases, with 18 bases between the two germline ends. CDR1 and CDR2 from the germline V gene are MDHEN and SYDVKM. The CDR3 sequence is 15 residues long. The CDR3 protein is CASSQNPRTIYEQYF. The CDR3 nucleotides read TGTGCCAGCAGCCAAAATCCCAGAACGATCTACGAGCAGTACTTC. The full variable domain, its missing parts supplied by reference TRBV28 and TRBJ2-7, is DVKVTQSSRYLVKRTGEKVFLECVQDMDHENMFWYRQDPGLGLRLIYFSYDVKMKEKGDIPEGYSVSREKKERFSLILESASTNQTSMYLCASSQNPRTIYEQYFGPGTRLTVT.

V is TRBV7-6 and J is TRBJ2-5; 7 bases are shared with TRBD1. The CDR3 runs to 14 residues. Per germline, CDR1 SGHVS and CDR2 FNYEAQ. The trim removed 1 base at V and 5 bases at J, leaving 4 bases unmatched. The CDR3 loop is CASSLGGGSETQYF. The CDR3 coding sequence is TGTGCCAGCAGCTTAGGAGGGGGCTCGGAGACCCAGTACTTC.

This clonotype was seen more than once but under ten times. The chain uses TRBV11-2 and TRBJ2-2, with a weak D call TRBD2 (6 bases). CDR3 length equals 17 residues. CDR1 and CDR2 (germline): SGHAT, FQNNGV. V lost 4 bases to trimming and J lost 3 bases, with 18 bases between them. The CDR3 nucleotides are TGTGCCAGCAGCTCACTTCTAGCGTTTAGGCACACCGGGGAGCTGTTTTTT. This sequence encodes CASSSLLAFRHTGELFF. Supplemented by reference TRBV11-2 and TRBJ2-2, the full variable domain reads EAGVAQSPRYKIIEKRQSVAFWCNPISGHATLYWYQQILGQGPKLLIQFQNNGVVDDSQLPKDRFSAERLKGVDSTLKIQPAKLEDSAVYLCASSSLLAFRHTGELFFGEGSRLTVL.

The V call is TRBV4-3, the J call TRBJ2-2; 10 positions match TRBD1. V was clipped by 4 bases and J by 6 bases; unmatched bases: 14. This CDR3 has 18 residues. The germline gives CDR1 LGHNA, CDR2 YSLEER. In DNA form, the CDR3 reads TGCGCCAGCAGCCGGGGGGGGACAGGGGCAGTTTATGCCGGGGAGCTGTTTTTT. Translated: CASSRGGTGAVYAGELFF.

Only one count was recorded for this clonotype. J is TRBJ1-5 and V is TRBV28, with D hard to call. Between the trimmed V and J ends, which lost 2 bases and 5 bases, there was a span of 10 bases. Germline assignment: CDR1 MDHEN and CDR2 SYDVKM. This CDR3 contains 14 residues. The CDR3 sequence is CASSLGVSHQPQHF. The CDR3 DNA sequence: TGTGCCAGCAGTTTAGGTGTTAGTCATCAGCCCCAGCATTTT.

The chain employs TRBV12-3 or TRBV12-4 and TRBJ1-3; D might be TRBD1 (5 bases). CDR3 length: 13 amino acids. V lost 11 bases to trimming and J lost 0 bases, with 11 bases between them. In DNA form, the CDR3 reads TGTGCCGTCCACAGGAACTCTGGAAACACCATATATTTT. The encoded protein is CAVHRNSGNTIYF.

The chain combines TRBV27 with TRBJ1-5, with a tentative D call TRBD1 (5 bases). V was trimmed by 5 bases and J by 0 bases, leaving 11 bases between them. CDR1 is MNHEY, CDR2 SMNVEV, per germline (reference sequence). The CDR3 length is 15 residues. CDR3 in DNA: TGTGCCAGCAGTATTGGGGGGGATAGCAATCAGCCCCAGCATTTT. Its protein product is CASSIGGDSNQPQHF.

This clonotype is medium-sized (0.01 to 0.1%) within its sample. The chain carries TRBV12-3 or TRBV12-4 and TRBJ1-1; D uncertain. Trimming took off 6 bases at V and 3 bases at J, with 11 bases between the two ends. This CDR3 has 13 amino acids. CDR3 loop: CASRQPGDTEAFF. CDR3 DNA: TGTGCCAGCAGACAGCCAGGCGACACTGAAGCTTTCTTT.

The chain combines TRBV24-1 with TRBJ2-3; TRBD1 or TRBD2 may be the D gene (5 bases each). CDR1 and CDR2 (germline): KGHDR, SFDVKD. V was shortened by 6 bases and J by 1 base, with 22 bases between the two germline ends. This CDR3 is built from 18 residues. CDR3 residues: CATSKWDQGEEGTDTQYF. The CDR3 nucleotides read TGTGCCACCAGTAAATGGGACCAGGGAGAGGAGGGCACAGATACGCAGTATTTT.

The chain uses TRBV11-2 and TRBJ1-6, with D possibly matching TRBD1 (6 bases). Trimming took off 5 bases at V and 12 bases at J, with 17 bases between the two ends. CDR1 and CDR2 (germline): SGHAT, FQNNGV. There are 14 residues in the CDR3. In DNA, the CDR3 is TGTGCCAGCAGCCCTAGACAGGCGGTGGAACCCCTCCACTTT. Its protein product is CASSPRQAVEPLHF.

The chain is built from TRBV14 and TRBJ2-7; D is possibly TRBD2 (5 bases). CDR3 length: 14 residues. The germline CDR1 and CDR2 sequences are SGHDN and FVKESK. V dropped 1 base and J dropped 5 bases, with 12 bases sitting between them. The CDR3 DNA reads TGTGCCAGCAGCCAAGTAGGACTTTCTGACGAGCAGTACTTC. This codes for CASSQVGLSDEQYF.

The chain uses TRBV20-1 and TRBJ1-6, with D unclear. This CDR3 is built from 14 residues. The germline CDR1 and CDR2 sequences are DFQATT and SNEGSKA (reference sequence). The germline V and J ends were trimmed by 1 base and 5 bases, with 9 bases remaining between them. CDR3: CSARGQLDNSPLHF. For the CDR3, the DNA is TGCAGTGCTAGAGGGCAGCTAGATAATTCACCCCTCCACTTT.

The chain recombines TRBV5-1 with TRBJ2-7; 7 bases are shared with TRBD1. The CDR3 extends over 15 amino acids. The J segment lost 2 bases and the V segment lost 4 bases, leaving 9 bases of the junction unmatched. Germline values: CDR1 SGHRS, CDR2 YFSETQ. CDR3 residues: CASSGGQAATYEQYF. DNA for the CDR3: TGCGCCAGCAGCGGAGGACAGGCGGCCACCTACGAGCAGTACTTC.

The gene calls are TRBV7-2 and TRBJ1-1; D not resolved. The V and J ends lost 2 bases and 2 bases respectively, with 3 bases between them. The CDR3 runs 12 residues. In germline, CDR1 is SGHTA, CDR2 FQGNSA. The CDR3: CASSLYNTEAFF. Written as DNA, the CDR3 is TGTGCCAGCAGCTTATATAACACTGAAGCTTTCTTT.

Note on this clonotype: With a much larger clone just one base away, this may be a read error. This chain connects TRBV7-6 to TRBJ1-2, with 7 bases matching TRBD1. The CDR3 has 15 amino acids. Germline values: CDR1 SGHVS, CDR2 FNYEAQ. Trimming removed 5 bases from V and 6 bases from J; junction bases left unmatched: 12. The CDR3 region is CASSLAPRTGDGYTF. CDR3 nucleotides: TGTGCCAGCAGCCTTGCCCCCAGGACAGGAGATGGCTACACCTTC.

The V gene is TRBV4-3, the J gene TRBJ1-5; 7 nucleotides agree with TRBD1. The germline V gene encodes CDR1 LGHNA and CDR2 YSLEER. This CDR3 contains 15 residues. V trimming: 6 bases; J trimming: 4 bases; junction bases outside the gene matches: 9. In DNA form, the CDR3 reads TGCGCCAGCAGTGGGGACAGACATGTTAATCAGCCCCAGCATTTT. Amino acid sequence: CASSGDRHVNQPQHF.

There are a few counts of this clonotype. This chain uses TRBV24-1 with TRBJ2-1; the D is unclear. V lost 0 bases and J 10 bases, leaving 9 bases between the germline ends. CDR3 length: 13 residues. Germline V lookup: CDR1 KGHDR, CDR2 SFDVKD. In DNA, the CDR3 is TGTGCCACCAGTGATTTGACCCACGGGGAGCAGTTCTTC. It specifies CATSDLTHGEQFF.

This clonotype was observed a few times. The chain combines TRBV20-1 with TRBJ2-7; D is possibly TRBD1 or TRBD2 (6 bases each). The CDR3 has 14 residues. CDR1 is DFQATT and CDR2 is SNEGSKA in the germline V gene (reference sequence). V lost 5 bases and J 2 bases, leaving 16 bases between the germline ends. The CDR3 sequence: CSAYTGATTYEQYF. DNA of the CDR3: TGCAGTGCTTATACGGGGGCCACGACCTACGAGCAGTACTTC.

By frequency in the sample, this clonotype is medium-sized. The genes are TRBV6-5 and TRBJ2-3; the match to TRBD2 covers 9 bases. Trimming removed 2 bases from V and 1 base from J; junction bases left unmatched: 7. Looked up from germline, CDR1 is MNHEY and CDR2 is SVGAGI. The CDR3 contains 17 residues. The chain's CDR3 is CASSYEFAGGGTDTQYF. Written as DNA, the CDR3 is TGTGCCAGCAGTTACGAGTTTGCGGGGGGGGGCACAGATACGCAGTATTTT.

About this clonotype itself: A much larger clone sits a single nucleotide away, making a read error possible. The chain combines TRBV6-5 with TRBJ1-1; a weak D match, TRBD1 (5 bases). V was clipped by 7 bases and J by 7 bases, with 16 bases between them. The germline CDR1 and CDR2 sequences are MNHEY and SVGAGI. The CDR3 runs to 13 residues. DNA of the CDR3: TGTGCCAGCAAAGGGGTTCAGACCAATGAAGCTTTCTTT. It specifies CASKGVQTNEAFF.

This chain uses TRBV20-1 with TRBJ1-6; D is possibly TRBD1 (5 bases). V lost 2 bases, J lost 3 bases, and 11 bases lay in between. In germline, CDR1 is DFQATT, CDR2 SNEGSKA (reference sequence). There are 15 residues in the CDR3. For the CDR3, the DNA is TGCAGTGCTAGATTGGGGGGGAACTATAATTCACCCCTCCACTTT. It yields the protein CSARLGGNYNSPLHF.

The V gene is TRBV7-9, the J gene TRBJ1-1; tentative D call: TRBD1 (6 bases). Trimming removed 5 bases at V and 4 bases at J, with 11 bases between. CDR3 length equals 13 residues. CDR1 is SEHNR and CDR2 is FQNEAQ in the germline V gene (reference sequence). The CDR3 is CASSIQGPTEAFF. The CDR3 nucleotides are TGTGCCAGCAGCATACAGGGTCCCACTGAAGCTTTCTTT.

This clonotype is termed medium-sized. The chain couples TRBV19 to TRBJ1-2; D is uncertain. This CDR3 contains 11 residues. V lost 11 bases and J lost 8, with 15 bases in between. Germline V CDR1 and CDR2: LNHDA, SQIVND (reference sequence). The CDR3 DNA reads TGTGCCGTCGGGCAGCGCTGGGGCTACACCTTC. This encodes CAVGQRWGYTF. The variable domain in full, with the rest retrieved from reference TRBV19 and TRBJ1-2, is DGGITQSPKYLFRKEGQNVTLSCEQNLNHDAMYWYRQDPGQGLRLIYYSQIVNDFQKGDIAEGYSVSREKKESFPLTVTSAQKNPTAFYLCAVGQRWGYTFGSGTRLTVV.